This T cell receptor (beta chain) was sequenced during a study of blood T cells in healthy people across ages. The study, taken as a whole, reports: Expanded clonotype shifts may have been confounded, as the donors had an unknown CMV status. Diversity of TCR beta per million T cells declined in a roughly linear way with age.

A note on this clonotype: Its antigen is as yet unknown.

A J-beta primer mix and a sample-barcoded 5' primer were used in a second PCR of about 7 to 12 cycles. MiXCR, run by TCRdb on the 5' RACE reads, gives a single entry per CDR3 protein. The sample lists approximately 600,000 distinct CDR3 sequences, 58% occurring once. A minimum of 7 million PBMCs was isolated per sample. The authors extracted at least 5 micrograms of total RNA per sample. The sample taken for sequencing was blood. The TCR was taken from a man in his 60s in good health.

The CDR3 DNA reads as TGTGCCAGCAGTCCCGGGACAGGGGGCCCGTCTAACTATGGCTACACCTTC. This translates into CASSPGTGGPSNYGYTF. The chain is built from TRBV12-3 or TRBV12-4 and TRBJ1-2; 12 bases are shared with TRBD1. This CDR3 spans 17 amino acids. Trimming removed 5 bases from V and 0 bases from J; junction bases left unmatched: 7.